Listed below are T cell receptor beta chains from one sample, sequenced in a study of PD-1 blockade in classical Hodgkin lymphoma. TCRdb's table, derived via immunoSEQ multiplex PCR, lists solely in-frame clones and lacks some. Here the sample spans some 27,000 clones, around 80% being singletons. Sequencing used peripheral blood mononuclear cells (PBMCs), obtained before the fourth cycle of nivolumab. Receptors originate from a human donor with classical Hodgkin lymphoma. Each CDR3 is given with its conserved first and last residue. Fields, in order: V gene, clone size, J gene, D gene, CDR3 DNA, CDR3 protein. A D gene is named only where the DNA matches it firmly. The listing skips clone size in some rows; elsewhere it reads once, few, many or a size class.

>TRBV5-1|NA|TRBJ2-1|NA
TGCGCCAGCAGCTTGGAGGACAGTACCTACAATGAGCAGTTCTTC
CASSLEDSTYNEQFF
>TRBV6-5|NA|TRBJ2-1|TRBD1
TGTGCCAGCAGTTACGGACAGGGGGCTTACAATGAGCAGTTCTTC
CASSYGQGAYNEQFF
>TRBV6-6|once|TRBJ2-7|TRBD1
TGTGCCAGCAGTCCGGGACAGAACTACGAGCAGTACTTC
CASSPGQNYEQYF
>TRBV6-1|NA|TRBJ2-1|TRBD2
TGTGCCAGCAGTGAGTCTGGCGGGAGGGTACATGAGCAGTTCTTC
CASSESGGRVHEQFF
>TRBV11-2|few|TRBJ1-2|NA
TGTGCCAGCAGCTTAGACCCGAGTGGGGCTGGCTACACCTTC
CASSLDPSGAGYTF
>TRBV28|NA|TRBJ2-7|TRBD1
TGTGCCAGCAGTTCAACAGGGGAATCCTACGAGCAGTACTTC
CASSSTGESYEQYF
>TRBV28|NA|TRBJ1-2|NA
TGTGCCAGCAGTACCGCACCAGCCCTTAACTATGGCTACACCTTC
CASSTAPALNYGYTF
>TRBV6-5|NA|TRBJ2-5|NA
TGTGCCAGCAGTCGGGACTTCGAAGTCGGGACCCAGTACTTC
CASSRDFEVGTQYF
>TRBV28|NA|TRBJ1-5|NA
TGTGCCAGCAGTTTTGCCAGATATAGCAATCAGCCCCAGCATTTT
CASSFARYSNQPQHF
>TRBV2|NA|TRBJ2-7|NA
TGTGCCAGCAGTGCTAGCAAGTACGAGCAGTACTTC
CASSASKYEQYF
>TRBV19|NA|TRBJ2-7|TRBD1
TGTGCCAGTAAACCGACAGGGGTCTACGAGCAGTACTTC
CASKPTGVYEQYF
>TRBV14|NA|TRBJ2-1|NA
TGTGCCAGCAGCCCCGGGGGAGTGAAGGGCAATGAGCAGTTCTTC
CASSPGGVKGNEQFF
>TRBV10-3|NA|TRBJ1-1|NA
TGTGCCATCGGGGATTGGGACACTGAAGCTTTCTTT
CAIGDWDTEAFF
>TRBV25-1|NA|TRBJ1-2|TRBD1
TGTGCCAGCAGTGACTCGGGACAGGGGAATTTGGATGGCTACACCTTC
CASSDSGQGNLDGYTF
>TRBV28|NA|TRBJ2-7|NA
TGTGCCAGCAGTTTCCACGGGGCCTACGAGCAGTACTTC
CASSFHGAYEQYF
>TRBV28|NA|TRBJ1-1|TRBD1
TGTGCCAGCAGTCGGAGGACAGGAAGAGACACTGAAGCTTTCTTT
CASSRRTGRDTEAFF
>TRBV28|NA|TRBJ1-5|NA
TGTGCCAGCAGTTTTTCCCGGGGGGGTAATCAGCCCCAGCATTTT
CASSFSRGGNQPQHF
>TRBV6-5|NA|TRBJ1-6|TRBD1
TGTGCCAGCAGTTTCGGACAGGATGCGCCCCTCCACTTT
CASSFGQDAPLHF
>TRBV29-1|large|TRBJ1-1|NA
TGCAGCGTTAGGCCGAACACTGAAGCTTTCTTT
CSVRPNTEAFF
>TRBV10-3|NA|TRBJ2-1|TRBD2
TGTGCCTCATCATTACAGCGGGGGTACTCCTACAATGAGCAGTTCTTC
CASSLQRGYSYNEQFF
>TRBV6-6|NA|TRBJ2-1|TRBD2
TGTGCCAGCAGTGCCGGGACTAGCGGGATTTCGGATGAGCAGTTCTTC
CASSAGTSGISDEQFF
>TRBV6-1|NA|TRBJ1-5|NA
TGTGCCAGCAGTGAACCTGGGGGGCCGCATCAGCCCCAGCATTTT
CASSEPGGPHQPQHF